The clone carrying this TCR beta chain has a single count. Antigen unknown. The sample comes from a study of T cell responses to AZD1222 COVID-19 vaccine. Study-level points and caveats: The study found vaccine-associated CD4 TCRs spanning spike, dominant at 160-218 and 743-854. Most donors were white British and more were female, and clonal diversity was possibly underestimated.

TCRdb keeps only in-frame clones here, not all; method: immunoSEQ multiplex PCR. The sample records 190,000 or so clones, approximately 91% being singletons. The germline CDR1 and CDR2 sequences are SGHNT and YYREEE (reference sequence). The CDR3 consists of 11 residues. With 0 bases removed from V and 9 bases from J, the gap between germline ends came to 4 bases. The chain has TRBV5-4 and TRBJ2-1; D gene ambiguous. Material: peripheral blood, obtained 28 days after the second AZD1222 dose. The receptor's source is an adult who received the AZD1222 COVID-19 vaccine. The CDR3 DNA follows: TGTGCCAGCAGCTTGGTAGGTGAGCAGTTCTTC. Its protein product is CASSLVGEQFF. Filled out from reference TRBV5-4 and TRBJ2-1, the complete variable domain reads ETGVTQSPTHLIKTRGQQVTLRCSSQSGHNTVSWYQQALGQGPQFIFQYYREEENGRGNFPPRFSGLQFPNYSSELNVNALELDDSALYLCASSLVGEQFFGPGTRLTVL.